This T cell receptor (beta chain) emerged from a study of shared clonotypes between healthy human individuals (dated by TCRdb to 2020 to 2021). For context, the study as a whole: Three men and two women, aged 18 to 49 years, made up the cohort. Each donor's leukapheresis produced roughly between roughly 0.9 and 8.9 billion PBMCs. To estimate repertoire size and how much clonotype sharing occurs between individuals, the study deeply sequenced the blood TCR repertoires of several healthy adults. For each donor, three plates each were used for CD4 naive and CD4 memory, two plates were used for CD8 naive, and one plate was used for CD8 memory. Libraries were prepared and TCR repertoires were sequenced by different laboratories using diverse techniques, in order to increase sequencing depth and limit assay-specific biases. What the research found in general, with its limitations: Because the study included a small number of donors, the genetic and exposure-history diversity represented was limited. When a handful of donors were compared, the shared fraction of clonotypes was 5% to 6.5% for naive CD4, about 4% for naive CD8, 2% to 2.5% for memory CD4, and 0.35% to 0.4% for memory CD8. Only blood was sampled, and tissue TCR repertoires likely differ from those in blood. Compared with non-shared clonotypes, clonotypes shared by all four sorted-subset donors had higher generation probabilities. Larger estimated clonotype richness was generally found for naive subsets than for memory subsets. Rarefaction of sorted-subset datasets indicated incomplete sequencing despite the large sequencing depth. Based on pairwise subsampling, the degree of clonotype sharing among donors was expected to be affected by sequencing depth.

In the case of this clone: The antigen this receptor binds is unknown. No base quality information exists; no much larger clone differs at one position.

Using the deep immunoSEQ assay, TCR CDR3 regions were amplified from genomic DNA by multiplex PCR. Extracted genomic DNA from each cell subset was spread evenly across all wells of several immunoSEQ 96-well plates, with each plate serving as a replicate. For sorted subsets, 150 to 250 ng genomic DNA, equal to about 30,000 T cell genomes, was loaded into each replicate PCR. The purified libraries were quantified using a Qubit 3.0 fluorometer, sized with a Bioanalyzer 2100, and then quantified again using the KAPA Library Quantification kit. Every immunoSEQ 96-well plate was sequenced on a dedicated single-read 150-cycle Illumina NextSeq 550 flow cell. The paper's data handling went like this. The immunoSEQ output contained only junctional sequences without quality scores, so filtering could not match that applied to full-length reads. To assign V/J genes and CDR3, sequences were annotated against IMGT germline references using PyIR, a Python wrapper for IgBLAST v1.9. Reads with weak V/J assignments (E-value above 1e-6), missing CDR3, stop codons, out-of-frame junctions, or ambiguous translated residues were removed. V3J clonotypes were defined as sequences sharing an identical inferred V gene, J gene, and CDR3 amino acid sequence. To compute the percentage overlap between repertoires, the number of shared unique clonotypes was divided by the size of the smaller repertoire. Three approaches were used to assess repertoire richness: RTK rarefaction, the Chao1 estimator, and Recon v2.1 estimates of unobserved clonotypes. Generation probabilities were computed with OLGA for all TCRbeta clonotypes obtained by the gDNA method from several donors. This is the immuneACCESS table as TCRdb keeps it, with only in-frame sequences that have V and J called. A part of the clones is gone; compared with another copy, unresolved V genes explain less than half, and the rest is unexplained. V and J calls and clone size are copied from that table; D and trimming were computed from the DNA. For this sample the table gives about 990,000 clones, of which around 78% were detected only once. The ten most abundant clones make up more than 0.55% of the sample.

The V end loses 4 bases and the J end loses 7 bases, and a stretch of 17 bases separates them. The germline V gene provides CDR1 SGHRS and CDR2 YFSETQ. Including the terminal cysteine and phenylalanine, the CDR3 comprises 14 residues. Left in the record is the CDR3 DNA by itself, 42 bases read in frame from the first base. The donors were healthy, HIV-negative adults who had no recently reported acute infections or vaccinations. Only Caucasian adults living in Nashville, Tennessee, USA were represented among the donors. CD4+ T cells were enriched by magnetic negative selection, after which naive cells were positively selected on CD45RA and the negative fraction was taken as the memory subset. Blood was collected by leukapheresis, and PBMCs were isolated by Ficoll-Histopaque density gradient centrifugation and then cryopreserved in liquid nitrogen vapor phase. Analytical flow cytometry was used to check the purity and quantity of each magnetically sorted T cell population. From each sorted fraction, genomic DNA was isolated and quantified by UV absorbance on a Nanodrop 2000c.

The rearrangement joined TRBV5-1 to TRBJ1-1; D gene: possibly TRBD1, on 6 matching bases. The source of this sequence is a man aged 18 to 30 in good health. Some clones in this sample may be carry-over from other donors' samples. Sequencing used memory CD4+ T cells from PBMCs. The cell subset or site label here, explained by the study, means: CD45RA-negative fraction. Read as DNA, the sequence is TGCGCCAGCAGCCCCCCGGGGGGCCCCGGTGAAGCTTTCTTT. Translated, it reads CASSPPGGPGEAFF.